The 28 T cell receptor beta chains in this list originate from one sample, sequenced in a study of control samples from healthy donors and cancer patients. The method was immunoSEQ multiplex PCR; TCRdb's version includes in-frame clones alone and lacks a portion of them. Of 100,000 to 150,000 clones listed, about 88% are singletons. The sequencing sample was made of blood. The receptor set was obtained from a man aged 50 to 60 in good health.

This chain connects TRBV19 to TRBJ2-7; possibly TRBD2 for D (5 bases). Germline V gene sequence: CDR1 LNHDA, CDR2 SQIVND (reference sequence). This CDR3 has 14 amino acids. Trimming took 5 bases from V and 3 from J, leaving 14 bases between them. CDR3 sequence (DNA): TGTGCCAGTAGTGCGACGGGAATTAACTACGAGCAGTACTTC. It codes for CASSATGINYEQYF.

The rearrangement links TRBV10-1 to TRBJ2-7; D could derive from TRBD1 or TRBD2 (6 bases each). This CDR3 spans 16 amino acids. V lost 4 bases and J 3 bases, leaving 19 bases between the germline ends. Germline V gene sequence: CDR1 WNHNN, CDR2 SYGVQD (reference sequence). The CDR3 loop reads CASSGGTPGRYYEQYF. CDR3 coding DNA: TGCGCCAGCAGTGGCGGGACACCGGGCCGGTACTACGAGCAGTACTTC.

The chain joins TRBV11-3 to TRBJ2-4; perhaps TRBD2 as D (6 bases). V lost 4 bases and J 1 base, leaving 11 bases between the germline ends. The CDR3 runs 15 residues. The germline V gene has CDR1 SGHNT and CDR2 YENEEA. The CDR3 DNA is TGTGCCAGCAGCTCTAGGGGAGGCGCCAAAAACATTCAGTACTTC. Translation gives CASSSRGGAKNIQYF.

V gene TRBV4-2 combines with J gene TRBJ2-5; 8 bases line up with TRBD2. The junction had 3 bases not matched to a gene; V was cut back by 0 bases and J by 0 bases. The V gene's germline CDR1 is LGHNA and CDR2 YNFKEQ. This CDR3 is built from 16 residues. CDR3 amino acids: CASSQDQAGDQETQYF. CDR3 in DNA: TGTGCCAGCAGCCAAGATCAAGCGGGGGACCAAGAGACCCAGTACTTC.

The rearrangement links TRBV3-1 (or the pseudogene TRBV3-2) to TRBJ2-1; D may be TRBD1 (5 bases). Germline values: CDR1 LGHDT, CDR2 YNNKEL (reference sequence). There are 14 residues in the CDR3. Trimming removed 4 bases at V and 5 bases at J, with 12 bases between. CDR3 sequence reads: CASSRSAGNNEQFF. Written as DNA, the CDR3 is TGTGCCAGCAGCCGAAGCGCAGGGAACAATGAGCAGTTCTTC.

This clone appeared a single time. The rearrangement joins TRBV11-2 to TRBJ1-4; no reliable D call. The CDR3 totals 14 residues. Per the germline V gene, CDR1 is SGHAT and CDR2 is FQNNGV. The ends were cut back, 3 bases at V and 7 bases at J, with 12 bases in the middle. CDR3 sequence reads: CASSFAGGGEKLFF. The CDR3 DNA reads as TGTGCCAGCAGCTTTGCGGGAGGAGGTGAAAAACTGTTTTTT.

The rearrangement uses TRBV11-3 and TRBJ2-1; 7 bases fit TRBD1. Looked up from germline, CDR1 is SGHNT and CDR2 is YENEEA. The junction had 7 bases not matched to a gene; V was cut back by 5 bases and J by 0 bases. This CDR3 is 16 amino acids long. The CDR3, as DNA: TGTGCCAGCAGCGTACGGGACAGAAGCTCCTACAATGAGCAGTTCTTC. Its protein is CASSVRDRSSYNEQFF.

The rearrangement joins TRBV28 to TRBJ1-5; D not certain. The CDR3 totals 11 residues. The germline V gene has CDR1 MDHEN and CDR2 SYDVKM. V was trimmed by 2 bases and J by 9 bases, leaving 5 bases between them. CDR3 amino acids: CASSLNGPQHF. The CDR3 nucleotides read TGTGCCAGCAGTTTAAATGGGCCCCAGCATTTT.

This clone occurred once. The chain carries TRBV11-2 and TRBJ1-2; 9 nucleotides align to TRBD1. Germline lookup yields CDR1 SGHAT and CDR2 FQNNGV. The CDR3 is 15 amino acids. The ends lost 4 bases at V and 6 bases at J; junction bases unmatched: 9. The CDR3 coding sequence is TGTGCCAGCAGCTCTCCATTAACAGGGGGCCATGGCTACACCTTC. Translated, it gives CASSSPLTGGHGYTF.

V and J are TRBV29-1 and TRBJ2-7; D is uncertain. CDR3 length: 14 residues. V was cut by 5 bases and J by 3 bases, with 17 bases left in between. Germline-derived CDR1 and CDR2 are SQVTM and ANQGSEA. The CDR3 region is CSVTSRTRFYEQYF. DNA of the CDR3: TGCAGCGTTACCTCAAGGACCAGATTCTACGAGCAGTACTTC.

This chain joins TRBV2 and TRBJ1-1; no reliable D call. Trimming took off 7 bases at V and 1 base at J, with 1 base between the two ends. Germline V CDR1 and CDR2: SNHLY, FYNNEI. This CDR3 comprises 10 residues. The CDR3 loop is CASKNTEAFF. The CDR3 region has the DNA TGTGCCAGCAAGAACACTGAAGCTTTCTTT.

The chain couples TRBV28 to TRBJ1-1; the D gene is possibly TRBD1 (5 bases). Germline V gives CDR1 MDHEN, CDR2 SYDVKM. Between the trimmed V and J ends, which lost 6 bases and 11 bases, there was a span of 16 bases. This CDR3 is 12 amino acids long. The CDR3 loop reads CASRDLEGSAFF. DNA of the CDR3: TGTGCCAGCAGAGACCTAGAGGGGTCGGCTTTCTTT.

V usage is TRBV12-1 and J usage is TRBJ2-7; TRBD1, as called in the table, went unchecked against the DNA. TRBV12-1 is a pseudogene. The CDR3 is 16 residues long. CDR3 sequence reads: CASSQDIRTGAYEQYF. CDR3 bases: TGTGCCAGCAGCCAAGATATTAGGACAGGGGCCTACGAGCAGTACTTC.

The rearrangement links TRBV6-2 or TRBV6-3 to TRBJ1-1; D may be TRBD1 (5 bases). V dropped 5 bases and J dropped 4 bases, with 11 bases sitting between them. The germline CDR1 and CDR2 sequences are MNHEY and SVGEGT. This CDR3 has 13 amino acids. The CDR3: CASSAPGGTEAFF. The CDR3 DNA reads TGTGCCAGCAGTGCCCCCGGGGGCACTGAAGCTTTCTTT.

The chain has TRBV19 and TRBJ2-7; D possibly matches TRBD1 or TRBD2 (6 bases each). Germline values: CDR1 LNHDA, CDR2 SQIVND (reference sequence). This CDR3 is 15 amino acids long. V lost 0 bases and J 5 bases, leaving 14 bases between the germline ends. The CDR3 coding sequence is TGTGCCAGTAGTATAGAAGGATTGGGGGGCAACGAGCAGTACTTC. Protein: CASSIEGLGGNEQYF.

The chain links TRBV11-2 to TRBJ1-4; D is ambiguous. The CDR3 sequence is 15 residues long. Germline V gene lookup returns CDR1 SGHAT and CDR2 FQNNGV. V was clipped by 1 base and J by 4 bases, with 10 bases between them. The CDR3 DNA is TGTGCCAGCAGCTTAGGGAGGCGGATTAATGAAAAACTGTTTTTT. Translating it yields CASSLGRRINEKLFF.

This clone has more than one count but fewer than ten. This chain links TRBV5-1 with TRBJ1-6; D not certain. The CDR3 is 14 amino acids. V lost 0 bases, J lost 8 bases, and 9 bases lay in between. The germline CDR1 and CDR2 sequences are SGHRS and YFSETQ. CDR3 residues: CASSLETLDSPLHF. CDR3 nucleotides: TGCGCCAGCAGCTTGGAGACACTCGATTCACCCCTCCACTTT.

This clone was picked up one time. The chain combines TRBV2 with TRBJ1-4; TRBD1 matches at 7 bases. The germline gives CDR1 SNHLY, CDR2 FYNNEI. This CDR3 comprises 14 residues. With V trimmed by 6 bases and J by 13 bases, 14 bases remained unmatched. This CDR3 is CASSRGVQGVRLFF. As DNA, the CDR3 is TGTGCCAGCAGCCGTGGGGTTCAGGGGGTAAGACTGTTTTTT. The variable domain in full, with the rest retrieved from reference TRBV2 and TRBJ1-4, is EPEVTQTPSHQVTQMGQEVILRCVPISNHLYFYWYRQILGQKVEFLVSFYNNEISEKSEIFDDQFSVERPDGSNFTLKIRSTKLEDSAMYFCASSRGVQGVRLFFGSGTQLSVL.

The rearrangement links TRBV2 to TRBJ1-2; a weak D match, TRBD1 (5 bases). The CDR3 is 13 residues long. Germline-derived CDR1 and CDR2 are SNHLY and FYNNEI. With 10 bases removed from V and 4 bases from J, the gap between germline ends came to 16 bases. CDR3 in DNA: TGTGCCATCCCCGGGACCGGACGCTATGGCTACACCTTC. It translates to CAIPGTGRYGYTF.

This clone was detected only once. The rearrangement uses TRBV7-3 and TRBJ2-1, with a tentative D call TRBD1 (6 bases). This CDR3 is built from 15 residues. Trimming shortened V by 1 base and J by 4 bases, and 11 bases separated the two germline ends. Germline-derived CDR1 and CDR2 are SGHTA and FQGTGA. The CDR3 here is CASSLNPDRYNEQFF. Written as DNA, the CDR3 is TGTGCCAGCAGCTTAAATCCGGACAGATACAATGAGCAGTTCTTC.

The genes are TRBV6-5 and TRBJ2-3; TRBD1 matches at 8 bases. This CDR3 has 14 residues. Germline lookup yields CDR1 MNHEY and CDR2 SVGAGI. V shed 4 bases, J shed 5 bases, and the junction held 5 bases outside the gene matches. The CDR3 sequence is CASSSGQGKDTQYF. CDR3 in DNA: TGTGCCAGCAGTTCCGGACAGGGAAAAGATACGCAGTATTTT.

The V call is TRBV28, the J call TRBJ2-1; 11 nucleotides line up with TRBD2. Germline CDR1 reads MDHEN; CDR2 reads SYDVKM. Trimming at V came to 7 bases and at J to 10 bases, leaving 18 bases not matched to a gene. This CDR3 has 17 amino acids. CDR3 amino acids: CASTLAGLAGGPSEQFF. DNA for the CDR3: TGTGCCAGCACCTTAGCTGGGCTAGCGGGGGGCCCCAGCGAGCAGTTCTTC.

This clone was picked up a small number of times. Within the sample, other DNA sequences also encode this same CDR3. V is TRBV3-1 (or the pseudogene TRBV3-2) and J is TRBJ1-3; 7 bases map to TRBD1. Germline trimming cut 6 bases from V and 1 base from J; bases unmatched to any gene: 0. Germline CDR1 and CDR2: LGHDT and YNNKEL (reference sequence). The CDR3 loop spans 13 amino acids. The CDR3 here is CASRQGSGNTIYF. In DNA, the CDR3 is TGTGCCAGCAGACAGGGGTCTGGAAACACCATATATTTT.

The chain recombines TRBV2 with TRBJ1-2; 8 bases match TRBD1. V lost 5 bases, J lost 2 bases, and 10 bases stayed unmatched. CDR1 is SNHLY and CDR2 is FYNNEI in the germline V gene. The CDR3 consists of 16 residues. This chain's CDR3 is CASSIGTGVPNYGYTF. The CDR3 DNA follows: TGTGCCAGCAGTATCGGGACAGGAGTACCAAACTATGGCTACACCTTC.

The chain combines TRBV19 with TRBJ1-5; TRBD1 agrees at 7 bases. This CDR3 contains 15 residues. J lost 3 bases, V lost 8 bases, and 10 bases had no gene match. CDR1 and CDR2 from the germline V gene are LNHDA and SQIVND (reference sequence). The CDR3 DNA sequence: TGTGCCAGTTTAGGGACAGTCGGTATCAATCAGCCCCAGCATTTT. It yields the protein CASLGTVGINQPQHF.

The sample holds one count of this clone. The CDR3 here is CASRRSGGPGDTQYF. The CDR3 DNA follows: TGTGCCAGCAGACGCTCGGGGGGGCCAGGCGATACGCAGTATTTT. This chain connects TRBV6-5 to TRBJ2-3; 8 positions match TRBD2. The CDR3 contains 15 residues. Germline V gives CDR1 MNHEY, CDR2 SVGAGI. With V trimmed by 6 bases and J by 6 bases, 11 bases remained unmatched.

This chain uses TRBV28 with TRBJ2-7; TRBD1 might be the D (5 bases). CDR1 is MDHEN and CDR2 is SYDVKM in the germline V gene. The CDR3 consists of 13 residues. Trimming cost V 3 bases and J 2 bases, with 8 bases left between them. The CDR3 DNA sequence: TGTGCCAGCAGTTTTGGGGCCGCCTACGAGCAGTACTTC. Protein: CASSFGAAYEQYF.

The chain combines TRBV19 with TRBJ1-5, with D possibly matching TRBD1 (5 bases). This CDR3 is 14 amino acids long. The germline V gene has CDR1 LNHDA and CDR2 SQIVND (reference sequence). Trimming pared 3 bases from V and 1 base from J, leaving 7 bases between. The CDR3 DNA follows: TGTGCCAGTAGTATCCCAGGGAGCAATCAGCCCCAGCATTTT. Translated, it gives CASSIPGSNQPQHF.